The rows below give T cell receptor beta chains drawn from one sample of a study of response to subunit inactivated influenza vaccine. TCRdb re-called the RT-PCR reads with MiXCR, one entry per CDR3 protein. The repertoire holds roughly 520,000 distinct CDR3 sequences, with about 25% as singletons. This specimen was CD4+ T cells sorted from PBMCs, taken approximately 5 days after vaccination. The source is a man between 50 and 59 years old who received an inactivated influenza vaccine. CDR3s include the opening cysteine and the closing phenylalanine or tryptophan. The D gene is left open where the match is weak. Expanded clones are given a class, and other clones once, few, many or no size at all.

TRBJ2-5 | TRBD1 | few | TRBV7-8 | CASSIKDRAETQYF | TGTGCCAGCAGCATCAAAGACAGGGCGGAGACCCAGTACTTC
TRBJ2-7 | TRBD2 | few | TRBV6-2/TRBV6-3 | CASRSIAGPSYEQYF | TGTGCCAGCAGATCCATAGCGGGACCAAGCTACGAGCAGTACTTC
TRBJ2-1 | TRBD2 | . | TRBV2 | CASRGGIEQFF | TGTGCCAGCAGGGGGGGGATTGAGCAGTTCTTC
TRBJ2-7 | . | . | TRBV7-2 | CASSLEATSYEQNF | TGTGCCAGCAGCTTAGAGGCAACATCCTACGAGCAGAACTTC
TRBJ2-3 | TRBD2 | . | TRBV20-1 | CSATNPGLAGGTDTQYF | TGCAGTGCTACTAATCCGGGACTAGCGGGGGGCACAGATACGCAGTATTTT
TRBJ2-7 | TRBD2 | . | TRBV6-2/TRBV6-3 | CATVGLAGEESYEQYF | TGTGCCACCGTGGGGCTAGCGGGAGAAGAGTCGTACGAGCAGTACTTC
TRBJ2-7 | TRBD1 | . | TRBV5-1 | CASSSGSDRGYEQYF | TGCGCCAGCAGCTCCGGGTCGGACAGGGGATACGAGCAGTACTTC
TRBJ2-7 | . | . | TRBV6-5 | CASTSAYEQYF | TGTGCCAGCACCTCAGCTTACGAGCAGTACTTC
TRBJ1-1 | . | . | TRBV6-2/TRBV6-3 | CASSQAWAEAFF | TGTGCCAGCAGTCAAGCTTGGGCTGAAGCTTTCTTT
TRBJ1-1 | TRBD1 | . | TRBV24-1 | CATSDPGQGGNTEAFF | TGTGCCACCAGTGATCCGGGACAGGGGGGGAACACTGAAGCTTTCTTT
TRBJ2-7 | . | few | TRBV20-1 | CSVRMVGSPYEQYF | TGCAGTGTACGGATGGTCGGGAGCCCCTACGAGCAGTACTTC
TRBJ1-4 | . | few | TRBV29-1 | CSGTTGEKLFF | TGCAGCGGGACGACAGGAGAAAAACTGTTTTTT
TRBJ2-3 | . | . | TRBV20-1 | CSASLVGIRGTDTQYF | TGCAGTGCTAGTTTAGTTGGGATTCGGGGCACAGATACGCAGTATTTT
TRBJ2-5 | . | . | TRBV9 | CASSATQGETQYF | TGTGCCAGCAGCGCGACCCAGGGAGAGACCCAGTACTTC
TRBJ2-3 | TRBD2 | many | TRBV10-3 | CAISETEGLAESTDTQYF | TGTGCCATCAGTGAGACAGAGGGCCTAGCGGAAAGCACAGATACGCAGTATTTT
TRBJ1-1 | . | . | TRBV7-6 | CASSLGQYGTEAFF | TGTGCCAGCAGCTTAGGGCAGTATGGCACTGAAGCTTTCTTT
TRBJ1-2 | . | few | TRBV5-1 | CASSLSAPSGYTF | TGCGCCAGCAGCTTGTCGGCCCCCTCAGGCTACACCTTC
TRBJ2-3 | . | once | TRBV5-1 | CASREVMTDTQYF | TGCGCCAGCAGGGAGGTTATGACAGATACGCAGTATTTT
TRBJ1-4 | TRBD1 | . | TRBV6-1 | CASRPDRGTNEKLFF | TGTGCCAGCAGGCCCGACAGGGGAACTAATGAAAAACTGTTTTTT
TRBJ2-3 | . | few | TRBV5-1 | CASSLVGEGTDTQYF | TGCGCCAGCAGCCTGGTAGGGGAAGGCACAGATACGCAGTATTTT
TRBJ2-5 | . | . | TRBV5-1 | CASSLVGGLETQYF | TGCGCCAGCAGCTTGGTTGGGGGGCTGGAGACCCAGTACTTC
TRBJ2-7 | . | . | TRBV4-3 | CASSQAFPGVPYEQYF | TGCGCCAGCAGCCAAGCCTTCCCTGGGGTCCCCTACGAGCAGTACTTC
TRBJ2-5 | . | few | TRBV5-1 | CASSPGLPSKETQYF | TGCGCCAGCAGCCCGGGACTTCCTTCCAAAGAGACCCAGTACTTC
TRBJ1-1 | . | few | TRBV6-1 | CASSEDLRTEAFF | TGTGCCAGCAGTGAGGATCTCCGCACTGAAGCTTTCTTT
TRBJ2-3 | . | few | TRBV6-5 | CASSYQVVGGTDTQYF | TGTGCCAGCAGTTATCAGGTCGTGGGGGGCACAGATACGCAGTATTTT
TRBJ2-1 | . | . | TRBV19 | CASSIPGSEQFF | TGTGCCAGTAGTATTCCAGGATCTGAGCAGTTCTTC
TRBJ1-2 | TRBD1 | few | TRBV30 | CAWRLTGGNYGYTF | TGTGCCTGGAGACTGACAGGGGGGAACTATGGCTACACCTTC
TRBJ2-5 | TRBD1 | . | TRBV2 | CASSRGQRTETQYF | TGTGCCAGCAGTCGGGGACAGAGAACAGAGACCCAGTACTTC
TRBJ1-5 | TRBD1 | . | TRBV12-3/TRBV12-4 | CASSLGDRSQPQHF | TGTGCCAGCAGTTTAGGGGACAGATCTCAGCCCCAGCATTTT
TRBJ2-1 | TRBD1 | few | TRBV5-5 | CASSLDPGGTYNEQFF | TGTGCCAGCAGCTTGGACCCAGGGGGCACCTACAATGAGCAGTTCTTC
TRBJ2-3 | TRBD2 | . | TRBV27 | CASSLGLPADTQYF | TGTGCCAGCAGTTTGGGACTACCGGCAGATACGCAGTATTTT
TRBJ1-5 | . | . | TRBV5-5 | CASSRDAGFSNQPQHF | TGTGCCAGCAGCCGGGACGCGGGGTTTAGCAATCAGCCCCAGCATTTT
TRBJ1-4 | . | . | TRBV25-1 | CASSEPSSNEKLFF | TGTGCCAGCAGTGAACCCTCCTCGAATGAAAAACTGTTTTTT
TRBJ2-5 | . | . | TRBV27 | CASRQGVQETQYF | TGTGCCAGCAGACAGGGAGTACAAGAGACCCAGTACTTC
TRBJ2-7 | TRBD2 | . | TRBV3-1 | CASSQMGTGGEQYF | TGTGCCAGCAGCCAAATGGGGACGGGAGGCGAGCAGTACTTC
TRBJ1-5 | . | . | TRBV6-2/TRBV6-3 | CASSWDLSDSNQPQHF | TGTGCCAGCAGTTGGGATCTGTCCGATAGCAATCAGCCCCAGCATTTT
TRBJ2-5 | TRBD2 | . | TRBV7-2 | CASSLSDGRGVKYF | TGTGCCAGCAGCTTAAGCGACGGGAGGGGGGTTAAGTACTTC
TRBJ2-7 | . | few | TRBV28 | CASSFLNYEQYF | TGTGCCAGCAGTTTTTTGAACTACGAGCAGTACTTC
TRBJ2-5 | TRBD2 | . | TRBV24-1 | CATKAGDGETQYF | TGTGCCACCAAAGCGGGAGATGGAGAGACCCAGTACTTC
TRBJ2-5 | TRBD2 | . | TRBV24-1 | CATSGVGGATQYF | TGTGCCACCAGTGGAGTCGGGGGGGCGACCCAGTACTTC
TRBJ1-2 | . | . | TRBV4-2 | CASSQALGGDYGYTF | TGTGCCAGCAGCCAAGCCCTAGGGGGGGACTATGGCTACACCTTC
TRBJ2-3 | TRBD2 | few | TRBV20-1 | CSARPGTSGIDTQYF | TGCAGTGCTAGGCCCGGGACTAGCGGGATAGATACGCAGTATTTT
TRBJ1-5 | . | . | TRBV15 | CATSRDRLNQPQHF | TGTGCCACCAGCAGAGATCGACTCAATCAGCCCCAGCATTTT
TRBJ2-5 | TRBD2 | . | TRBV29-1 | CSVEGLAGVETQYF | TGCAGCGTTGAAGGACTAGCGGGAGTAGAGACCCAGTACTTC
TRBJ2-2 | . | few | TRBV5-1 | CASGIQGGDTGELFF | TGCGCCAGCGGAATACAGGGTGGCGACACCGGGGAGCTGTTTTTT